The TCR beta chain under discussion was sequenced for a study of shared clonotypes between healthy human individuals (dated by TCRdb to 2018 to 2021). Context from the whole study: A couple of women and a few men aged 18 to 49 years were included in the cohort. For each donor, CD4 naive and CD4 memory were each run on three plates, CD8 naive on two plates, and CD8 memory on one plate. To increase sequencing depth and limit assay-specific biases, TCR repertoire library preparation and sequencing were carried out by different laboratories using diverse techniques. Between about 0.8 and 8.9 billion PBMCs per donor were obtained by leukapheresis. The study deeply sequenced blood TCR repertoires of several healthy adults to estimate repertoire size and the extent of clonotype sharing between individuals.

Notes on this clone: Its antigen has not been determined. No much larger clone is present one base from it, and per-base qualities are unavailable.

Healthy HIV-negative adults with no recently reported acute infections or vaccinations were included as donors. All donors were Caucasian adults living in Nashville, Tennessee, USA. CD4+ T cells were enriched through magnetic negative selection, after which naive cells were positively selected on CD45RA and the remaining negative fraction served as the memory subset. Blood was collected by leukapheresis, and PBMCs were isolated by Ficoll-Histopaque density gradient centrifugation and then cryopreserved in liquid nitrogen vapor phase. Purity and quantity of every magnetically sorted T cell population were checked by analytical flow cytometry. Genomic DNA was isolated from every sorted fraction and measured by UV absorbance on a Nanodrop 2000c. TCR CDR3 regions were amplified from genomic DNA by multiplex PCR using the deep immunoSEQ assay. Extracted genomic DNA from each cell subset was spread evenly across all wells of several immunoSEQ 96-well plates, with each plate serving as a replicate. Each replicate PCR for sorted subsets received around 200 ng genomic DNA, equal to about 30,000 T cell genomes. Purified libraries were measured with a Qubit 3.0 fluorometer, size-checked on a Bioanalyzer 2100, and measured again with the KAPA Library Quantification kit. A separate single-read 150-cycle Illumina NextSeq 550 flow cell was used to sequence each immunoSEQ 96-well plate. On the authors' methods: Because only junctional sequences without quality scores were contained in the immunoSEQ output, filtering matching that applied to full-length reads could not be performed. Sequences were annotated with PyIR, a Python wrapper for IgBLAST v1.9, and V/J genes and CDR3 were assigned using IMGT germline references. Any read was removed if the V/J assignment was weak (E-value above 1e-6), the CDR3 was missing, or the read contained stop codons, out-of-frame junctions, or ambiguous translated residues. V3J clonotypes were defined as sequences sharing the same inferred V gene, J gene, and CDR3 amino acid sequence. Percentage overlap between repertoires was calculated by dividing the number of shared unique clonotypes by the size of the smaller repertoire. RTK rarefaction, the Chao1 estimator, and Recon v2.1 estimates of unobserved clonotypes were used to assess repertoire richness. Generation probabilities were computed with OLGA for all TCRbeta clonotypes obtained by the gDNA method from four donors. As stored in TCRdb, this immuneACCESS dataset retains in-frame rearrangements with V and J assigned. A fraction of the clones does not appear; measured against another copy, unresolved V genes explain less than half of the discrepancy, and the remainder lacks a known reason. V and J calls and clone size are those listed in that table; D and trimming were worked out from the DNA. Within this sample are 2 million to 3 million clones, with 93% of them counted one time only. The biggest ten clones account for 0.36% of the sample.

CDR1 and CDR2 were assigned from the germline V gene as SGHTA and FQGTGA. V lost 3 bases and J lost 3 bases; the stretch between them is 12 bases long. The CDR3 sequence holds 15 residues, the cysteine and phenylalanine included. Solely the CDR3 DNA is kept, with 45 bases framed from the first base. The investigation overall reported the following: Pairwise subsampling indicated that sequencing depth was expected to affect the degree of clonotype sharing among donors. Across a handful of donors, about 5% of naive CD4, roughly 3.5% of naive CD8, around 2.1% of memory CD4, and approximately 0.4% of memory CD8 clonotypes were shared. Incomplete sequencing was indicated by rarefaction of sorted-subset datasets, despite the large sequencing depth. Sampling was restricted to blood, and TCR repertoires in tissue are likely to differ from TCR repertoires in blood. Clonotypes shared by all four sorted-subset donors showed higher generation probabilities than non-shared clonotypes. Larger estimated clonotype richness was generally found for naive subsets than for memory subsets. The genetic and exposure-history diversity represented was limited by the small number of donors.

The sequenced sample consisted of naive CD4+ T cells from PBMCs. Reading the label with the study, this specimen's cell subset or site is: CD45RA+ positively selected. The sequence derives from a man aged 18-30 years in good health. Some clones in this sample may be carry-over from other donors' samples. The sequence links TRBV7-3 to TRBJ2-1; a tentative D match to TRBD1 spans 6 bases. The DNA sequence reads TGTGCCAGCAGCTTCGTCGGACAGTACTACAATGAGCAGTTCTTC. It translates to CASSFVGQYYNEQFF.